The clone carrying this T cell receptor (beta chain) was detected only once. In the authors' workflow: By means of reference gene primer amplification, nucleated cell counts were estimated. The repertoire was sequenced with immunoSEQ multiplex PCR; TCRdb's copy has only in-frame clones and lacks some. The V and J calls and clone size are taken from that table; D and trimming were inferred from the DNA. The data hold roughly 280,000 clones, with 86% observed a single time. The V and J ends lost 5 bases and 1 base respectively, with 12 bases between them. The CDR3 length is 14 residues. Germline V gene sequence: CDR1 MNHEY, CDR2 SVGAGI. This specimen comes from a study of blood T cell repertoires in COVID-19. Study background: Acute and convalescent COVID-19 specimens originated in the United States, Italy and Spain. The cDNA or gDNA used as material had been derived from T cells, B-cell-depleted T cells, or PBMCs.

This chain links TRBV6-5 with TRBJ2-7; possibly TRBD1 for D (6 bases). This receptor was taken from a man between 18 and 29 years old with active or convalescent COVID-19. Material: peripheral blood. CDR3 sequence reads: CASSTQGRSYEQYF. The CDR3 nucleotides are TGTGCCAGCAGTACACAGGGAAGGTCCTACGAGCAGTACTTC.